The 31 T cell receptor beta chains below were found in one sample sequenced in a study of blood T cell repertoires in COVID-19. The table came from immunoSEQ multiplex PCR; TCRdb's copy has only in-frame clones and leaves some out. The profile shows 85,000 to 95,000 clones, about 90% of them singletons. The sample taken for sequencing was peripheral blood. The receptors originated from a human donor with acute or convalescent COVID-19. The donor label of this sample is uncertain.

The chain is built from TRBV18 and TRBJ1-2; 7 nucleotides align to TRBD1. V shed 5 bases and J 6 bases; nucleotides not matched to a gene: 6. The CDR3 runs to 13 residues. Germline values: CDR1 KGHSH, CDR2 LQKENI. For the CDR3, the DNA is TGTGCCAGCTCAGTCGGGACAGACCATGGCTACACCTTC. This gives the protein CASSVGTDHGYTF.

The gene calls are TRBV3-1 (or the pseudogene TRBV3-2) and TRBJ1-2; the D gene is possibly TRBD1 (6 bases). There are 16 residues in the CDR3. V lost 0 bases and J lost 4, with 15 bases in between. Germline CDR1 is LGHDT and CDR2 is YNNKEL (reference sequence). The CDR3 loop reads CASSQEVLTGRYGYTF. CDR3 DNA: TGTGCCAGCAGCCAAGAAGTTCTGACAGGACGCTATGGCTACACCTTC.

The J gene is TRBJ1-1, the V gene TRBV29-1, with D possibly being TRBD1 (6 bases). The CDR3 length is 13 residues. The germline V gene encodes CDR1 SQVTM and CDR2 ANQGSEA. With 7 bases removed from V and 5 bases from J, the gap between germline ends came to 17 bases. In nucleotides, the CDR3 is TGCAGCGCGGTGCAGGGGCGTGGTACTGAAGCTTTCTTT. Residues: CSAVQGRGTEAFF.

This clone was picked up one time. CDR3 sequence reads: CASSEHRGWYEQYF. The CDR3 region has the DNA TGTGCCAGCAGTGAGCACAGGGGATGGTACGAGCAGTACTTC. The chain recombines TRBV6-1 with TRBJ2-7; TRBD1 aligns across 7 bases. This CDR3 has 14 amino acids. CDR1 and CDR2 from the germline V gene are MNHNS and SASEGT. With V trimmed by 3 bases and J by 4 bases, 6 bases remained unmatched.

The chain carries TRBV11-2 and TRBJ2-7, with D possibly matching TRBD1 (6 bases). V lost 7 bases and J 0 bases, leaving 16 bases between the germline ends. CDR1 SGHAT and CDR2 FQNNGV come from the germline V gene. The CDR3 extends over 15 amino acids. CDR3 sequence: CASTPGTYLSYEQYF. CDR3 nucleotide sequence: TGTGCCAGCACCCCAGGGACATACCTCTCCTACGAGCAGTACTTC.

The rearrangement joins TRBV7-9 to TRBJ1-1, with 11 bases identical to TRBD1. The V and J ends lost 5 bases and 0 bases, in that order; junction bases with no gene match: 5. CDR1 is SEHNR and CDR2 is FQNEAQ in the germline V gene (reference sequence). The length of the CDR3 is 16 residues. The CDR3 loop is CASSQRTGGLNTEAFF. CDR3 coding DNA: TGTGCCAGCAGCCAGAGGACAGGGGGCTTGAACACTGAAGCTTTCTTT. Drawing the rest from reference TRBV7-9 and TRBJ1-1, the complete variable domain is DTGVSQNPRHKITKRGQNVTFRCDPISEHNRLYWYRQTLGQGPEFLTYFQNEAQLEKSRLLSDRFSAERPKGSFSTLEIQRTEQGDSAMYLCASSQRTGGLNTEAFFGQGTRLTVV.

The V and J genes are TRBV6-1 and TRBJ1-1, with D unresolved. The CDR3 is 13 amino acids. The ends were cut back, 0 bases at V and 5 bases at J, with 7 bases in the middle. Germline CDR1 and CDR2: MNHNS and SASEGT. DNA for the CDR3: TGTGCCAGCAGTGAAGCGCGGGGTACTGAAGCTTTCTTT. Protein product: CASSEARGTEAFF.

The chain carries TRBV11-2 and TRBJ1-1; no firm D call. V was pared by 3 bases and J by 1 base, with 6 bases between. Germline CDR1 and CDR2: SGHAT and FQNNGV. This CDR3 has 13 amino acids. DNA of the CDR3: TGTGCCAGCAGCTTCCGGGGGAACACTGAAGCTTTCTTT. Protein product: CASSFRGNTEAFF.

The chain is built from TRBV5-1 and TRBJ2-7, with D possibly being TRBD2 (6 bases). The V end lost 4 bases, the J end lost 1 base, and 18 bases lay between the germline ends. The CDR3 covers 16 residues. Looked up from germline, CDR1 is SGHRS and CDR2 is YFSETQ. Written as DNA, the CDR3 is TGCGCCAGCAGCCCCTACGGCTCCGGGGGTTCCTACGAGCAGTACTTC. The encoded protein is CASSPYGSGGSYEQYF.

The CDR3 spells CASSPGLQNTEAFF. In nucleotides, the CDR3 is TGTGCCAGCAGCCCGGGACTCCAGAACACTGAAGCTTTCTTT. The V and J genes are TRBV7-9 and TRBJ1-1; D may be TRBD1 (5 bases). Germline values: CDR1 SEHNR, CDR2 FQNEAQ (reference sequence). CDR3 length: 14 amino acids. V was trimmed by 5 bases and J by 1 base, leaving 11 bases between them.

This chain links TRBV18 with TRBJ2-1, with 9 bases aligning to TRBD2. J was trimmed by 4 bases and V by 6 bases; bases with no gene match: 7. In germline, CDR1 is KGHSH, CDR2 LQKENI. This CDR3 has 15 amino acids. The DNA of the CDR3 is TGTGCCAGCTCCCCCACTAGCGGGTCGTACAATGAGCAGTTCTTC. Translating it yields CASSPTSGSYNEQFF.

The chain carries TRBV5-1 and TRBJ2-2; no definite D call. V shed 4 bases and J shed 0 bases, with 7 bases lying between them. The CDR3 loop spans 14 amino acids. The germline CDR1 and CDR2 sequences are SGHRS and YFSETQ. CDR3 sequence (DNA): TGCGCCAGCAGCGTACAACCGAACACCGGGGAGCTGTTTTTT. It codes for CASSVQPNTGELFF.

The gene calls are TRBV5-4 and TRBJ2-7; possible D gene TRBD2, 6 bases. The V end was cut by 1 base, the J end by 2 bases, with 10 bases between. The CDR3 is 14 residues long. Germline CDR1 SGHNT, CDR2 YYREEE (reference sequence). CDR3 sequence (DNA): TGTGCCAGCAGCTTGAAGGGCGGGACCTACGAGCAGTACTTC. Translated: CASSLKGGTYEQYF. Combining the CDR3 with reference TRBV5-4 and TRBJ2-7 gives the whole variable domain ETGVTQSPTHLIKTRGQQVTLRCSSQSGHNTVSWYQQALGQGPQFIFQYYREEENGRGNFPPRFSGLQFPNYSSELNVNALELDDSALYLCASSLKGGTYEQYFGPGTRLTVT.

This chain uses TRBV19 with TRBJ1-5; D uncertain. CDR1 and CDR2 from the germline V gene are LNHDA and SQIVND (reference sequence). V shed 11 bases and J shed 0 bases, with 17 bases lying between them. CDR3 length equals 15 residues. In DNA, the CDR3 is TGTGCCTGCCGCGAAGCAGACTATAGCAATCAGCCCCAGCATTTT. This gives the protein CACREADYSNQPQHF.

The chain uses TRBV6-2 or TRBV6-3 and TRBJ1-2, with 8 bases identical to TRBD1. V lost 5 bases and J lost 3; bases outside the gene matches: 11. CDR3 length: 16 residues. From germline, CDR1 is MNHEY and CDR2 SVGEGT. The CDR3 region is CASSKTDRVTDYGYTF. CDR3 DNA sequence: TGTGCCAGCAGTAAAACGGACAGGGTAACGGACTATGGCTACACCTTC.

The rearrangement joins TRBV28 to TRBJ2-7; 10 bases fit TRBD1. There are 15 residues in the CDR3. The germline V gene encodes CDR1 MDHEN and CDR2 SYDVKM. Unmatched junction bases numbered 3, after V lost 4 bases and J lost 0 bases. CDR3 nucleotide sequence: TGTGCCAGCAGTTCGACAGGGGGCGCCTCCTACGAGCAGTACTTC. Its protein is CASSSTGGASYEQYF. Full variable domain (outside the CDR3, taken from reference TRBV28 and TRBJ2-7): DVKVTQSSRYLVKRTGEKVFLECVQDMDHENMFWYRQDPGLGLRLIYFSYDVKMKEKGDIPEGYSVSREKKERFSLILESASTNQTSMYLCASSSTGGASYEQYFGPGTRLTVT.

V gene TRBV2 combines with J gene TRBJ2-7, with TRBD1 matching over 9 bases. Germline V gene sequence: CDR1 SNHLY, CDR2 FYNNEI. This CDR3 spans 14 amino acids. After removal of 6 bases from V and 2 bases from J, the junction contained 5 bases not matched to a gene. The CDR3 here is CASSAGTGTYEQYF. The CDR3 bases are TGTGCCAGCAGCGCCGGGACAGGGACCTACGAGCAGTACTTC.

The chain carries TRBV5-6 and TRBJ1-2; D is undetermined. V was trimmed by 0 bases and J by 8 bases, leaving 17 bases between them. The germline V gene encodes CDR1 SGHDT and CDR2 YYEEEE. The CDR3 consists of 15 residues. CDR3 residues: CASSLVVGRANGYTF. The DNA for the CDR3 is TGTGCCAGCAGCTTGGTAGTAGGGAGGGCAAACGGCTACACCTTC.

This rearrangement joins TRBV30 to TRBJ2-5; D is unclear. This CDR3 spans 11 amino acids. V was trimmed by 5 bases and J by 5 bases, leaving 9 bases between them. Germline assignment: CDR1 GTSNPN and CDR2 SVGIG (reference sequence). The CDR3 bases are TGTGCCTGGGGTACGGTTGAGACCCAGTACTTC. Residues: CAWGTVETQYF.

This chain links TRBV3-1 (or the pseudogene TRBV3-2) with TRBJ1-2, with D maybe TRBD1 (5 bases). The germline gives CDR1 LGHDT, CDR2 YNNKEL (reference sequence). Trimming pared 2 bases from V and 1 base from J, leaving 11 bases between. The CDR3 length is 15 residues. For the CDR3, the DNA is TGTGCCAGCAGCCAACTCGGGGGGGTTAACTATGGCTACACCTTC. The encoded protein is CASSQLGGVNYGYTF.

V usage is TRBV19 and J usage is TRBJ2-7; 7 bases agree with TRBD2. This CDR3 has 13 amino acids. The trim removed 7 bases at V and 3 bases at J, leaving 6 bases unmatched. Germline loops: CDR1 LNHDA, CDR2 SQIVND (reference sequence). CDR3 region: CASTRGGFYEQYF. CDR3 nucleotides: TGTGCCAGTACCCGGGGAGGGTTCTACGAGCAGTACTTC.

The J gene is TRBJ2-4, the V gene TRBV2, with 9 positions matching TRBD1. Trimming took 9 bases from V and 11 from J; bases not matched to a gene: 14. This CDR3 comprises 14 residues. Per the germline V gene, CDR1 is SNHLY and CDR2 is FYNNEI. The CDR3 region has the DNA TGTGCCAGTAAAGATCCGGGACAGGGAAAAGTTCAGTACTTC. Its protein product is CASKDPGQGKVQYF.

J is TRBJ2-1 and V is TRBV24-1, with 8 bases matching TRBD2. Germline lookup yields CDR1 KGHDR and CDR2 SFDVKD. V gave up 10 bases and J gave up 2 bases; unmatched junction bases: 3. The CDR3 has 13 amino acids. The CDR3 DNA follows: TGTGCCACAACGGGGGGGCCCTACAATGAGCAGTTCTTC. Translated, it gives CATTGGPYNEQFF.

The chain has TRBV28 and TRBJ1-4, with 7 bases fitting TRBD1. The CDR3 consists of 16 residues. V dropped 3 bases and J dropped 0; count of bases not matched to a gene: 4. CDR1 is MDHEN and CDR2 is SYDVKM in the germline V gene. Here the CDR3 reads CASSFRGATTNEKLFF. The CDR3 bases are TGTGCCAGCAGTTTCAGGGGGGCGACAACTAATGAAAAACTGTTTTTT.

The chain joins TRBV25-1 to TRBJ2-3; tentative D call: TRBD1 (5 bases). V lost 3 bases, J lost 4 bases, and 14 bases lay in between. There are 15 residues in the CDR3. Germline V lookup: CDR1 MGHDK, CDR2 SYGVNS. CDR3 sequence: CASSDHRRAADTQYF. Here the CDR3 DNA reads TGTGCCAGCAGTGATCACCGCAGGGCGGCAGATACGCAGTATTTT.

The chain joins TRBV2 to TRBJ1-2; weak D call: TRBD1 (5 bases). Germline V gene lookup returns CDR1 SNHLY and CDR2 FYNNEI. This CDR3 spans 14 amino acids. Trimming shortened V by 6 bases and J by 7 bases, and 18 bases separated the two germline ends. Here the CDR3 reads CASSPNSDTPGYTF. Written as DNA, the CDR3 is TGTGCCAGCAGCCCCAATTCGGACACCCCTGGCTACACCTTC.

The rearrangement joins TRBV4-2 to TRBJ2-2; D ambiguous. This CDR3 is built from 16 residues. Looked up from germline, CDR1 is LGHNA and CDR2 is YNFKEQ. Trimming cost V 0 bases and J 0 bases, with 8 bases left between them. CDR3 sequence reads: CASSQDPLANTGELFF. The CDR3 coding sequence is TGTGCCAGCAGCCAAGATCCCCTAGCGAACACCGGGGAGCTGTTTTTT.

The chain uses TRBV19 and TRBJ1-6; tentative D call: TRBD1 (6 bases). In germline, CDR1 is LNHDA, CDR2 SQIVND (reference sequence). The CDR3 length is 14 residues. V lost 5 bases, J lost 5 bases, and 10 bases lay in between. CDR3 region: CASSFGQNNSPLHF. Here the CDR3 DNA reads TGTGCCAGTAGTTTCGGACAGAATAATTCACCCCTCCACTTT.

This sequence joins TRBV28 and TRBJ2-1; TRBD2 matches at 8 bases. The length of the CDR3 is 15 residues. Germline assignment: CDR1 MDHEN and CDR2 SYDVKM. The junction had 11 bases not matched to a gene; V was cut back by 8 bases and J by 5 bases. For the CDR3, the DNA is TGTGCCAGCTCCCTAAAGGTAGCGGGGAACAATGAGCAGTTCTTC. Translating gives CASSLKVAGNNEQFF.

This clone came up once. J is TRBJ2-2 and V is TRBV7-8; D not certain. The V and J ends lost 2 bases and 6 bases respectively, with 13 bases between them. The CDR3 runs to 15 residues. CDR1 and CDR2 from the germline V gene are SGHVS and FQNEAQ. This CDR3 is CASSLLLRRAGELFF. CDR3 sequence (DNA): TGTGCCAGCAGCTTATTGTTACGCCGGGCCGGGGAGCTGTTTTTT.

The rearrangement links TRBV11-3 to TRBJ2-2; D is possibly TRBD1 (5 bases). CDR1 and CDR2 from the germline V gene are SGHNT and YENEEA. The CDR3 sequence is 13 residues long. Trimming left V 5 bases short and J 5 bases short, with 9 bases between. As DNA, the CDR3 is TGTGCCAGCAGCATCTACAGGACCGGGGAGCTGTTTTTT. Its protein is CASSIYRTGELFF.